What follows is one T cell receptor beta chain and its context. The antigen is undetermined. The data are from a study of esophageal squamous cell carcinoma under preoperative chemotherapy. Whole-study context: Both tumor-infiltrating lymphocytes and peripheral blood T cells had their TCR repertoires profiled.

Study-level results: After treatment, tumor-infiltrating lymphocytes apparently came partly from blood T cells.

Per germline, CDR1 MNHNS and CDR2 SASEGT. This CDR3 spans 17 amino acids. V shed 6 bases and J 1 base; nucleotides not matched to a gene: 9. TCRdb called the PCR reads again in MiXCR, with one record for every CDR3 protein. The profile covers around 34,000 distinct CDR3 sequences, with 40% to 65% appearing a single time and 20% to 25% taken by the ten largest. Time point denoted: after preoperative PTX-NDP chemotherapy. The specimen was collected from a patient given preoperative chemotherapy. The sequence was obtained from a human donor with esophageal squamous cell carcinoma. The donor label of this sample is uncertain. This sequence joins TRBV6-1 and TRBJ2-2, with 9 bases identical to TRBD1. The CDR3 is CASRTNAGQGNTGELFF. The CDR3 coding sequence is TGTGCCAGCAGGACCAACGCGGGACAGGGGAACACCGGGGAGCTGTTTTTT.